What follows describes a single T cell receptor (beta chain). The data belong to a study of T cell changes during pregnancy in multiple sclerosis. Produced via immunoSEQ multiplex PCR; TCRdb's table is partial and in-frame only. Of around 59,000 clones detected, roughly nine tenths appear once; the ten largest clones hold approximately 0.8%. Looked up from germline, CDR1 is SGHAT and CDR2 is FQNNGV. This CDR3 contains 12 residues. V was cut by 5 bases and J by 12 bases, with 14 bases left in between. V and J are TRBV11-2 and TRBJ2-1; D remains ambiguous. Sequencing was performed on CD4+ T cells from peripheral blood mononuclear cells, taken in the first trimester of pregnancy. The TCR comes from a female donor with multiple sclerosis, enrolled in a pregnancy study. CDR3 region: CASSPQRVGQFF. CDR3 nucleotide sequence: TGTGCCAGCAGCCCGCAACGGGTGGGGCAGTTCTTC.